One sample yielded the 23 T cell receptor beta chains listed below, sequenced in a study of T cell repertoires in cytomegalovirus infection. TCRdb redid the calling of the reads with MiXCR, one entry per CDR3 protein. Of hundreds of thousands of distinct CDR3 sequences in the sample, roughly a third were seen once. These receptors have no known antigen. The specimen was cultured PBMCs, collected from culture after CMV antigen stimulation. Receptor source: a human donor in good health (CMV status not recorded). Some clones in this sample may be carry-over from other donors' samples.

This clonotype has only a few counts. V is TRBV4-1 and J is TRBJ1-3; D not certain. Germline CDR1 reads MGHRA; CDR2 reads YSYEKL. Trimming shortened V by 0 bases and J by 0 bases, and 6 bases separated the two germline ends. The CDR3 has 15 amino acids. In DNA form, the CDR3 reads TGCGCCAGCAGCCAAGATCCGGCCTCTGGAAACACCATATATTTT. This translates into CASSQDPASGNTIYF.

On this clonotype itself: One junction end disagrees with the germline gene, perhaps due to a read error. In nucleotides, the CDR3 is TGTGCTAGCAGCTTACTTCAACAGGGGAACACCGGGGAGCTGTTTTTT. Its protein product is CASSLLQQGNTGELFF. The chain joins TRBV7-7 to TRBJ2-2; possible D gene TRBD1, 6 bases. Germline CDR1 reads SSHAT; CDR2 reads FNYEAQ (reference sequence). CDR3 length: 16 amino acids.

This clonotype has only a few counts. J is TRBJ1-2 and V is TRBV12-3 or TRBV12-4, with D uncertain. Trimming left V 5 bases short and J 6 bases short, with 16 bases between. CDR3 length: 14 amino acids. The CDR3, as DNA: TGTGCCAGCAGTCAACGACCGGGATTTGATGGCTACACCTTC. Its protein product is CASSQRPGFDGYTF.

The V gene is TRBV6-8, the J gene TRBJ1-2; weak D call: TRBD1 (5 bases). The CDR3 has 15 amino acids. Germline V gene data show CDR1 as MNHGY and CDR2 as SAAAGT. The V and J ends lost 0 bases and 3 bases respectively, with 11 bases between them. CDR3 sequence (DNA): TGTGCCAGCAGTTACTCGACACGAGGGGACTATGGCTACACCTTC. Its translation: CASSYSTRGDYGYTF.

In this sample, this clonotype turned up a few times. The chain joins TRBV11-2 to TRBJ2-1, with 10 positions matching TRBD2. The CDR3 runs to 16 residues. Germline assignment: CDR1 SGHAT and CDR2 FQNNGV. Germline trimming cut 0 bases from V and 3 bases from J; bases unmatched to any gene: 2. The CDR3 here is CASSLEPSGSYNEQFF. CDR3 DNA: TGTGCCAGCAGCTTAGAGCCTAGCGGGAGCTACAATGAGCAGTTCTTC.

This clonotype has at least ten counts. The J gene is TRBJ2-7, the V gene TRBV6-6; 8 nucleotides agree with TRBD1. V shed 0 bases and J 1 base; nucleotides not matched to a gene: 8. Per the germline V gene, CDR1 is MNHNY and CDR2 is SVGAGI (reference sequence). The CDR3 runs to 17 residues. CDR3 DNA: TGTGCCAGCAGTTACTCTCTCGGGCAGGGGGCGTCCTACGAGCAGTACTTC. Amino acid sequence: CASSYSLGQGASYEQYF.

The genes are TRBV5-5 and TRBJ1-2; TRBD1 matches 9 bases. The CDR3 totals 16 residues. CDR1 SGHKS and CDR2 YYEKEE come from the germline V gene (reference sequence). J lost 5 bases, V lost 2 bases, and 10 bases had no gene match. CDR3 loop: CASSLGTGSDLYGYTF. The DNA of the CDR3 is TGTGCCAGCAGCTTAGGGACAGGGAGCGACCTTTATGGCTACACCTTC.

J is TRBJ2-7 and V is TRBV11-2, with a tentative D call TRBD1 (5 bases). The CDR3 runs 12 residues. Germline V gives CDR1 SGHAT, CDR2 FQNNGV. CDR3 sequence (DNA): TGTGCGTGGGGCCCCACCGCCTACGAGCAGTACTTC. This gives the protein CAWGPTAYEQYF.

The chain uses TRBV7-2 and TRBJ1-5, with a tentative D call TRBD1 (5 bases). The CDR3 is 17 residues long. V gave up 1 base and J gave up 4 bases, with 17 bases separating them. In germline, CDR1 is SGHTA, CDR2 FQGNSA. CDR3 in DNA: TGTGCCAGCAGCTTAGGTCTTCGGGGCTCATTAAATCAGCCCCAGCATTTT. Amino acid sequence: CASSLGLRGSLNQPQHF.

The V gene is TRBV7-9, the J gene TRBJ1-1; no firm D call. Germline CDR1 reads SEHNR; CDR2 reads FQNEAQ (reference sequence). This CDR3 region has 13 residues. V lost 5 bases to trimming and J lost 4 bases, with 11 bases between them. The CDR3 sequence is CASSPHGLTEAFF. CDR3 coding DNA: TGTGCCAGCAGCCCCCACGGGCTCACTGAAGCTTTCTTT.

The chain has TRBV7-2 and TRBJ2-5, with D tentatively TRBD1 (6 bases). The V gene's germline CDR1 is SGHTA and CDR2 FQGNSA. V lost 4 bases to trimming and J lost 4 bases, with 19 bases between them. The CDR3 length is 16 residues. The CDR3 region has the DNA TGTGCCAGCAGCTCCATACAACCGGGACAACGAGAGACCCAGTACTTC. Protein: CASSSIQPGQRETQYF.

On this clonotype: This may be a read error: a much more frequent sequence differs by one nucleotide. J is TRBJ1-6 and V is TRBV7-2; possible D gene TRBD1, 5 bases. The CDR3 totals 13 residues. Per germline, CDR1 SGHTA and CDR2 FQGNSA. The CDR3: CAGRAPGPNPLHF. DNA for the CDR3: TGTGCCGGCAGGGCCCCGGGACCCAACCCCCTCCACTTT.

This CDR3 reads CASSLIAGAMYNEQFF. The CDR3 region has the DNA TGTGCCAGCAGCTTGATAGCGGGAGCAATGTACAATGAGCAGTTCTTC. The chain is built from TRBV7-8 and TRBJ2-1; 9 bases line up with TRBD2. Germline CDR1 reads SGHVS; CDR2 reads FQNEAQ. Trimming at V came to 3 bases and at J to 4 bases, leaving 7 bases not matched to a gene. This CDR3 is 16 amino acids long.

This clonotype was seen ten or more times. Here the CDR3 reads CASSSRLAASTDTQYF. The CDR3, as DNA: TGTGCCAGCAGCTCCCGACTAGCAGCTAGCACAGATACGCAGTATTTT. The rearrangement uses TRBV7-2 and TRBJ2-3; TRBD2 agrees at 7 bases. Germline trimming cut 4 bases from V and 0 bases from J; bases unmatched to any gene: 7. The CDR3 length is 16 residues. Germline-derived CDR1 and CDR2 are SGHTA and FQGNSA.

This clonotype appeared a few times. V and J are TRBV7-9 and TRBJ1-1; D ambiguous. The CDR3 covers 14 residues. Between the trimmed V and J ends, which lost 2 bases and 8 bases, there was a span of 15 bases. Germline CDR1 reads SEHNR; CDR2 reads FQNEAQ (reference sequence). This CDR3 reads CASSLPGSLREAFF. The CDR3, as DNA: TGTGCCAGCAGCTTACCTGGGTCCCTCAGGGAAGCTTTCTTT.

On this clonotype itself: A clone one base away is much larger, so this may be a read error. The V and J genes are TRBV7-2 and TRBJ2-3; D gene ambiguous. CDR1 and CDR2 (germline): SGHTA, FQGNSA. V was trimmed by 2 bases and J by 2 bases, leaving 5 bases between them. The CDR3 runs 13 residues. CDR3 amino acids: CASSLQDTDTQYF. In nucleotides, the CDR3 is TGTGCCAGCAGCTTACAGGACACAGATACGCAGTATTTT.

The chain employs TRBV28 and TRBJ1-1, with D unresolved. The CDR3 sequence is 14 residues long. Per the germline V gene, CDR1 is MDHEN and CDR2 is SYDVKM. Trimming pared 5 bases from V and 3 bases from J, leaving 13 bases between. In DNA, the CDR3 is TGTGCCAGCAGTAGATCCAGCCTTTACACTGAAGCTTTCTTT. This translates into CASSRSSLYTEAFF.

This clonotype was recorded at least ten times. This chain links TRBV7-2 with TRBJ1-6; D is possibly TRBD1 (5 bases). Germline assignment: CDR1 SGHTA and CDR2 FQGNSA. The CDR3 contains 13 residues. V was shortened by 5 bases and J by 10 bases, with 12 bases between the two germline ends. The CDR3 protein is CASSRGGDSPLHF. The CDR3 bases are TGTGCCAGCAGCCGCGGGGGGGACTCACCCCTCCACTTT.

The chain employs TRBV7-9 and TRBJ1-1, with D unresolved. The CDR3 runs to 14 residues. With 5 bases removed from V and 0 bases from J, the gap between germline ends came to 10 bases. Germline CDR1 and CDR2: SEHNR and FQNEAQ (reference sequence). CDR3 bases: TGTGCCAGCAGCCCGTTAATCATGAACACTGAAGCTTTCTTT. The encoded protein is CASSPLIMNTEAFF.

The chain joins TRBV5-6 to TRBJ2-7; D unresolved. V was cut by 0 bases and J by 7 bases, with 5 bases left in between. This CDR3 comprises 11 residues. Germline V gene sequence: CDR1 SGHDT, CDR2 YYEEEE. The CDR3 DNA sequence: TGTGCCAGCAGCTTGGGGCGGGAGCAGTACGTC. Amino acids: CASSLGREQYV.

CDR3 sequence (DNA): TGTGCCAGCAGCTTCACTCAAACGGCCGGGTATCAGCCCCAGCATTTT. Amino acids: CASSFTQTAGYQPQHF. The chain links TRBV12-3 or TRBV12-4 to TRBJ1-5, with no clear D. CDR3 length: 16 amino acids. V lost 6 bases to trimming and J lost 5 bases, with 20 bases between them.

The rearrangement joins TRBV7-6 to TRBJ2-2; D is unclear. V lost 5 bases and J 3 bases, leaving 25 bases between the germline ends. This CDR3 comprises 19 residues. Germline loops: CDR1 SGHVS, CDR2 FNYEAQ. The CDR3 region has the DNA TGTGCCAGCAGCCCTAAACCGACGGCTCTGATCGTGTACACCGGGGAGCTGTTTTTT. Protein sequence: CASSPKPTALIVYTGELFF. The full variable domain, rest sourced from reference TRBV7-6 and TRBJ2-2, is GAGVSQSPRYKVTKRGQDVALRCDPISGHVSLYWYRQALGQGPEFLTYFNYEAQQDKSGLPNDRFSAERPEGSISTLTIQRTEQRDSAMYRCASSPKPTALIVYTGELFFGEGSRLTVL.

This clonotype was observed once. The gene calls are TRBV7-6 and TRBJ2-5; TRBD2 matches at 7 bases. CDR3 size: 13 residues. The junction had 5 bases not matched to a gene; V was cut back by 5 bases and J by 5 bases. Germline V gene lookup returns CDR1 SGHVS and CDR2 FNYEAQ. CDR3 region: CASSGLVWETQYF. The CDR3 DNA is TGTGCCAGCAGCGGACTAGTCTGGGAGACCCAGTACTTC.